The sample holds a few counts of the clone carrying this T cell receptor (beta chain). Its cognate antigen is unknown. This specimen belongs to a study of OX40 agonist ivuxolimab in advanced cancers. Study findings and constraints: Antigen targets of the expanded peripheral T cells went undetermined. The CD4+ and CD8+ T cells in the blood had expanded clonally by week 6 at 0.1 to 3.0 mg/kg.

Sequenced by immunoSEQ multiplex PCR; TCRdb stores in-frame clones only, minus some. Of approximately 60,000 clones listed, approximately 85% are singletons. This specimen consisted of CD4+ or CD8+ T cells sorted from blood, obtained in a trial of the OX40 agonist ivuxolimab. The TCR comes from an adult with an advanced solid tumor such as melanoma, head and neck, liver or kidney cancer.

The CDR3 protein is CASSARPGGQAYNEQFF. The CDR3 nucleotides are TGTGCCAGCAGCGCCCGTCCAGGGGGCCAGGCCTACAATGAGCAGTTCTTC. The chain is built from TRBV9 and TRBJ2-1, with TRBD1 matching over 8 bases. This CDR3 has 17 residues. Germline V gene lookup returns CDR1 SGDLS and CDR2 YYNGEE. Germline trimming cut 3 bases from V and 2 bases from J; bases unmatched to any gene: 10.